The rows below give T cell receptor beta chains drawn from one sample of a study of tumour-infiltrating T cells in Burkitt lymphoma. Using immunoSEQ multiplex PCR, the repertoire was profiled, and TCRdb retains in-frame clones only, with some absent. The table records more than 2,000 clones, roughly 16% of them present only once. The sequencing input was tumor tissue from a relapse. The receptors derive from a human donor with relapsed Burkitt lymphoma. Both conserved end residues are part of each CDR3. A D gene is named only where the DNA matches it firmly. The size entry is marked missing in some rows and otherwise reads once, few, many or a size class.

CDR3 protein	CDR3 DNA	V gene	clone size	D gene	J gene
CASSFDGDTQYF	TGTGCCAGCAGTTTCGACGGAGATACGCAGTATTTT	TRBV6-5	.	.	TRBJ2-3
CASSLSFAGGLDTQYF	TGTGCCAGCAGTTTATCGTTTGCGGGGGGCCTAGATACGCAGTATTTT	TRBV27	few	TRBD2	TRBJ2-3
CASSQDGGGGAYEQYF	TGTGCCAGCAGCCAAGATGGTGGCGGGGGGGCCTACGAGCAGTACTTC	TRBV14	few	TRBD2	TRBJ2-7
CASSSGTENNSPLHF	TGTGCCAGCAGCTCCGGGACAGAGAATAATTCACCCCTCCACTTT	TRBV13	few	TRBD1	TRBJ1-6
CASDEGLEQFF	TGTGCCAGCGACGAGGGCCTGGAGCAGTTCTTC	TRBV27	large	.	TRBJ2-1
CASSDSLTNEQFF	TGTGCCAGCAGTGATTCGTTAACCAATGAGCAGTTCTTC	TRBV2	.	.	TRBJ2-1
CASSRTETLSEAFF	TGCGCCAGCAGCAGGACGGAAACCCTCTCTGAAGCTTTCTTT	TRBV5-1	.	.	TRBJ1-1
CSVGGSDIQYF	TGCAGCGTTGGCGGGAGTGACATTCAGTACTTC	TRBV29-1	few	TRBD2	TRBJ2-4
CASSLDRGQETQYF	TGTGCCAGCAGTCTGGACAGGGGGCAAGAGACCCAGTACTTC	TRBV28	few	TRBD1	TRBJ2-5
CASSLEGLAGYNEQFF	TGTGCCAGCAGCTTAGAAGGACTAGCGGGCTACAATGAGCAGTTCTTC	TRBV13	few	TRBD2	TRBJ2-1
CASSQTRYPQSRANVLTF	TGTGCCAGCAGCCAGACACGGTACCCACAAAGTCGGGCCAACGTCCTGACTTTC	TRBV7-8	few	.	TRBJ2-6
CASRPQGPRYQETQYF	TGTGCCAGCAGACCGCAGGGGCCCCGGTACCAAGAGACCCAGTACTTC	TRBV2	.	.	TRBJ2-5
CASSLPSSGRHEQYF	TGTGCCAGCAGTTTACCCTCTAGCGGGAGACACGAGCAGTACTTC	TRBV28	few	TRBD2	TRBJ2-7
CSVPGQRDGYTF	TGCAGCGTTCCGGGACAGAGAGACGGCTACACCTTC	TRBV29-1	.	TRBD1	TRBJ1-2
CASSGSDTQYF	TGTGCCAGCAGCGGGTCAGATACGCAGTATTTT	TRBV9	.	.	TRBJ2-3
CASVSEVTDTQYF	TGTGCCAGCGTAAGCGAGGTGACAGATACGCAGTATTTT	TRBV2	few	.	TRBJ2-3
CASSQPPPKGGLSYEQYF	TGCGCCAGCAGCCAACCTCCCCCCAAGGGAGGGCTCTCCTACGAGCAGTACTTC	TRBV4-1	.	TRBD2	TRBJ2-7
CASIRQPTEAFF	TGTGCCAGCATCCGACAGCCCACTGAAGCTTTCTTT	TRBV2	few	.	TRBJ1-1
CASSTSKGGLGYEQYF	TGTGCCAGCAGCACTTCAAAAGGCGGACTTGGCTACGAGCAGTACTTC	TRBV21-1	.	.	TRBJ2-7
CAIRRTSYNEQFF	TGTGCCATCAGGCGGACCTCCTACAATGAGCAGTTCTTC	TRBV6-1	.	.	TRBJ2-1
CASSPDPGQPDEQFF	TGTGCCAGCAGTCCCGACCCCGGCCAGCCGGATGAGCAGTTCTTC	TRBV27	few	.	TRBJ2-1
CASGLLEHYNEQFF	TGTGCCAGCGGTCTACTAGAACACTACAATGAGCAGTTCTTC	TRBV28	.	.	TRBJ2-1
CASSSGGTSEETQYF	TGCGCCAGCAGTTCGGGGGGGACTAGCGAAGAGACCCAGTACTTC	TRBV10-2	.	TRBD2	TRBJ2-5
CASSFRDGLENEQFF	TGCGCCAGCAGCTTCCGCGACGGACTAGAGAATGAGCAGTTCTTC	TRBV5-1	.	TRBD2	TRBJ2-1
CAWSKEDSYEQYF	TGTGCCTGGAGTAAAGAGGACTCCTACGAGCAGTACTTC	TRBV30	few	.	TRBJ2-7
CASSQRNPGGAGVTEAFF	TGCGCCAGCAGCCAACGGAACCCAGGGGGCGCAGGGGTCACTGAAGCTTTCTTT	TRBV4-1	.	TRBD1	TRBJ1-1
CASSSGLAGHNEQFF	TGCGCCAGCAGCTCCGGACTAGCGGGCCACAATGAGCAGTTCTTC	TRBV5-1	.	TRBD2	TRBJ2-1
CASSQAGVHGYTF	TGTGCCAGCAGCCAAGCGGGGGTCCATGGCTACACCTTC	TRBV14	few	.	TRBJ1-2
CASSQDDRYPVGGYTF	TGTGCCAGCAGCCAAGATGATAGGTACCCCGTCGGGGGCTACACCTTC	TRBV14	.	.	TRBJ1-2
CASSLGVTPTQETQYF	TGTGCCAGCAGCCTAGGGGTTACCCCGACCCAAGAGACCCAGTACTTC	TRBV27	few	.	TRBJ2-5
CSVGVGVQGYTF	TGCAGCGTTGGCGTCGGAGTTCAAGGCTACACCTTC	TRBV29-1	.	.	TRBJ1-2
CASSLDRDGNTIYF	TGTGCCAGCAGCCTAGACAGGGATGGAAACACCATATATTTT	TRBV11-2	.	TRBD1	TRBJ1-3
CASSPISGSIYEQYF	TGTGCCAGCAGCCCCATTAGCGGGAGCATTTACGAGCAGTACTTC	TRBV5-5	few	TRBD2	TRBJ2-7
CASIGRMNTEAFF	TGCGCCAGCATAGGACGGATGAACACTGAAGCTTTCTTT	TRBV10-2	few	.	TRBJ1-1
CASSIEGGALYGYTF	TGTGCCAGTAGTATAGAAGGAGGGGCCCTCTATGGCTACACCTTC	TRBV19	few	.	TRBJ1-2
CASSYWGQAPNNEQFF	TGTGCCAGCAGTTACTGGGGACAGGCCCCGAATAATGAGCAGTTCTTC	TRBV6-6	few	TRBD1	TRBJ2-1
CASSLGGGARSTEAFF	TGTGCCAGCAGCTTGGGAGGGGGGGCTAGAAGCACTGAAGCTTTCTTT	TRBV5-4	.	.	TRBJ1-1
CASSLQGLAGRGETQYF	TGCGCCAGCAGCTTACAGGGACTAGCGGGGCGAGGAGAGACCCAGTACTTC	TRBV5-1	.	TRBD2	TRBJ2-5
CASSSGQGDYGYTF	TGTGCCAGCAGCTCGGGACAGGGTGACTATGGCTACACCTTC	TRBV13	large	TRBD1	TRBJ1-2
CASSSGGEGSGNTIYF	TGTGCCAGCAGCTCAGGGGGAGAGGGCTCTGGAAACACCATATATTTT	TRBV7-9	.	TRBD1	TRBJ1-3
CASSPTSGVLETQYF	TGTGCCAGCAGCCCGACTAGCGGGGTTTTAGAGACCCAGTACTTC	TRBV14	.	TRBD2	TRBJ2-5
CASSQDTGELFF	TGTGCCAGCAGCCAGGACACCGGGGAGCTGTTTTTT	TRBV7-9	few	.	TRBJ2-2
CASSPPTNTGELFF	TGTGCCAGCTCACCACCGACAAACACCGGGGAGCTGTTTTTT	TRBV18	.	.	TRBJ2-2
CASSHLGETQYF	TGTGCCAGCAGCCACCTCGGAGAGACCCAGTACTTC	TRBV27	few	.	TRBJ2-5
CASSLGRGGRTDTQYF	TGTGCCAGCAGCCTTGGACGGGGGGGGAGGACAGATACGCAATATTTT	TRBV5-6	few	TRBD2	TRBJ2-3
CASSPTSGDSYEQYF	TGTGCCAGCTCACCGACTAGCGGGGACTCCTACGAGCAGTACTTC	TRBV18	.	TRBD2	TRBJ2-7
CSASGGHEQYF	TGCAGTGCTAGCGGGGGCCACGAGCAGTACTTC	TRBV20-1	.	.	TRBJ2-7
CATTFGFTEAFF	TGTGCCACCACCTTCGGATTCACTGAAGCTTTCTTT	TRBV19	large	.	TRBJ1-1
CASTLGMGDRKETQYF	TGCGCCAGCACCCTCGGAATGGGAGACAGAAAAGAGACCCAGTACTTC	TRBV10-2	few	.	TRBJ2-5
CASSLSTGDEQYF	TGTGCCAGCAGCCTATCGACAGGGGACGAGCAGTACTTC	TRBV7-6	few	TRBD1	TRBJ2-7
CASSLGSDYGYTF	TGTGCCAGCAGCTTAGGGAGCGACTATGGCTACACCTTC	TRBV7-9	.	.	TRBJ1-2